The sequence of this T cell receptor (beta chain) was determined in a study of CD8+ T cells in alopecia areata. This clone came up a few times. Specified treatment: oral pan-JAK inhibitor, 5-10 mg twice daily. V was clipped by 5 bases and J by 8 bases; unmatched bases: 6. Germline V lookup: CDR1 MNHNS, CDR2 SASEGT. This CDR3 is built from 14 residues. The sequencing template was cDNA reverse transcribed from extracted RNA. The protocol was immunoSEQ multiplex PCR, while the TCRdb copy is restricted to in-frame clones and leaves out a portion. The sample lists approximately 210,000 clones; under 80% were seen once.

The TCR sequence derives from a human donor with alopecia areata. The specimen was CD4+ T cells sorted from blood, collected between weeks 49 and 50, from a patient treated with tofacitinib. J is TRBJ1-4 and V is TRBV6-1; the match to TRBD1 covers 9 bases. For the CDR3, the DNA is TGTGCCAGCAGTCCGGGACAGGGTGGCGAAAAACTGTTTTTT. The encoded protein is CASSPGQGGEKLFF.